Sequencing of this TCR beta chain was carried out in a study of identifying expanded T cells in peripheral blood. Using immunoSEQ multiplex PCR, the repertoire was profiled, and TCRdb retains in-frame clones only, with some absent. The sample has roughly 96,000 clones, 70% to 90% seen once. This CDR3 spans 14 amino acids. Trimming removed 9 bases at V and 4 bases at J, with 16 bases between. Germline V gene data show CDR1 as SGHNT and CDR2 as YENEEA. The source material was blood. The chain carries TRBV11-3 and TRBJ1-3; D may be TRBD1 (5 bases). The receptor was derived from a person aged 18 to 75 in good health. The CDR3 DNA reads TGTGCCAGTAGAGACAGAACGTACGGAAACACCATATATTTT. Translated: CASRDRTYGNTIYF. Based on the CDR3 plus reference TRBV11-3 and TRBJ1-3, the full variable domain is EAGVVQSPRYKIIEKKQPVAFWCNPISGHNTLYWYLQNLGQGPELLIRYENEEAVDDSQLPKDRFSAERLKGVDSTLKIQPAELGDSAVYLCASRDRTYGNTIYFGEGSWLTVV.